Listed below are T cell receptor beta chains from one sample, sequenced in a study of T cells expressing NK-cell markers. TCRdb re-called the 5' RACE reads and gives one entry per CDR3 protein, without DNA. The sample data list about 260,000 distinct CDR3 sequences. The sample was blood T cells: a sorted CD56 or NKG2C T cell subset, CD4+ or CD8+ T cells, or bulk PBMC T cells (not recorded which). Every receptor here comes from a man between 18 and 35 years old in good health. Both conserved end residues are part of each CDR3.

CDR3 protein,V gene,J gene
CASSPNRGREYNEQFF,TRBV11-2,TRBJ2-1
CAISELGTGHGYTF,TRBV10-3,TRBJ1-2
CASRGQGGGNTIYF,TRBV6-1,TRBJ1-3
CASSARTSGKTNTGELFF,TRBV4-2,TRBJ2-2
CSASGRALNEQFF,TRBV20-1,TRBJ2-1
CASSLPRTGNYNEQFF,TRBV7-8,TRBJ2-1
CSARARLAGKSSYNEQFF,TRBV20-1,TRBJ2-1
CSARDILRGQTDEQFF,TRBV20-1,TRBJ2-1
CSVERRLANEQFF,TRBV29-1,TRBJ2-1
CASSFIRGLAGNNEQFF,TRBV5-4,TRBJ2-1
CSARGKGGSYNEQFF,TRBV20-1,TRBJ2-1
CSVEPTGSFYGYTF,TRBV29-1,TRBJ1-2
CASRPGTSGRFEQFF,TRBV28,TRBJ2-1
CSVWTSGSEQFF,TRBV29-1,TRBJ2-1
CASSKGQLNQPQHF,TRBV6-1,TRBJ1-5